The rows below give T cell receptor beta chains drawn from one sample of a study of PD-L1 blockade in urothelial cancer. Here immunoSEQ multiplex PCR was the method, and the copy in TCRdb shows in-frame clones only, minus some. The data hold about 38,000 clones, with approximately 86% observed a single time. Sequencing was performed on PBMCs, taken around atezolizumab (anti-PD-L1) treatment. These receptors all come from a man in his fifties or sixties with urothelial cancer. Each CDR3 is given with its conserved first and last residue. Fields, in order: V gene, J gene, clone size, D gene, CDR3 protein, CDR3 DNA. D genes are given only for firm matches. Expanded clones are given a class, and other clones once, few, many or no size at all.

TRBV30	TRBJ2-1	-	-	CAWSPSPADNEQFF	TGTGCCTGGAGTCCATCACCCGCGGACAATGAGCAGTTCTTC
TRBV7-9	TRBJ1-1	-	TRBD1	CASSFGLQGTEAFF	TGTGCCAGCAGCTTTGGGTTACAGGGGACTGAAGCTTTCTTT
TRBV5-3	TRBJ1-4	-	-	CARSSRVRTSRTNEKLFF	TGTGCCAGAAGCAGTCGGGTGCGAACCTCCCGAACTAATGAAAAACTGTTTTTT
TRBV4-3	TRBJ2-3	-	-	CASSQEPSRGTDTQYF	TGCGCCAGCAGCCAAGAACCTAGCCGTGGCACAGATACGCAGTATTTT
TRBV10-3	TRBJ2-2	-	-	CAISERVNTGELFF	TGTGCCATCAGTGAGCGGGTGAACACCGGGGAGCTGTTTTTT
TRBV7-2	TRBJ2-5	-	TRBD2	CASSSWAGEQETQYF	TGTGCCAGCAGTAGCTGGGCGGGGGAGCAAGAGACCCAGTACTTC
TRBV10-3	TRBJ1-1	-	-	CAISESAGGDTEAFF	TGTGCCATCAGTGAGTCGGCGGGGGGGGACACTGAAGCTTTCTTT
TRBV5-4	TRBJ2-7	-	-	CASSLARRDEQYF	TGTGCCAGCAGCTTGGCAAGGAGGGACGAGCAGTACTTC
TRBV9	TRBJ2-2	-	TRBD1	CASSVGNRGAGELFF	TGTGCCAGCAGCGTAGGTAACAGGGGGGCCGGGGAGCTGTTTTTT
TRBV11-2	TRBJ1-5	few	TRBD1	CASSTGQGGRQPQHF	TGTGCCAGCAGCACCGGACAGGGAGGACGTCAGCCCCAGCATTTT
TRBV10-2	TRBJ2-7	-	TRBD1	CASSGQGLRYEQYF	TGCGCCAGCAGTGGACAGGGTTTGCGCTACGAGCAGTACTTC
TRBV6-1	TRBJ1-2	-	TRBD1	CASRVTGGGYTF	TGTGCCAGCAGGGTGACAGGGGGGGGCTACACCTTC
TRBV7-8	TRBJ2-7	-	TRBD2	CASSTAGLGYEQYF	TGTGCCAGCAGCACAGCGGGACTAGGCTACGAGCAGTACTTC
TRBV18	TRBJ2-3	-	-	CASSPPQGNLNTQYF	TGTGCCAGCTCACCACCTCAGGGAAATTTGAATACGCAGTATTTT
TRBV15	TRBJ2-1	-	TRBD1	CATSRTPGQGIGEQFF	TGTGCCACCAGCCGAACACCGGGACAGGGGATCGGTGAGCAGTTCTTC
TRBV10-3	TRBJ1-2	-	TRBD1	CAISGTDYGYTF	TGTGCCATCAGCGGGACAGACTATGGCTACACCTTC
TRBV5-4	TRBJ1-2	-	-	CASSLESRYGYTF	TGTGCCAGCAGCTTGGAGTCGAGATATGGCTACACCTTC
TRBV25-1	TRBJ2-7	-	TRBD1	CASNPSGQGRSYEQYF	TGTGCCAGCAACCCCTCGGGACAGGGGAGATCCTACGAGCAGTACTTC
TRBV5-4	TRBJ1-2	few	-	CASSSEGIDYGYTF	TGTGCCAGCAGCTCGGAGGGAATCGACTATGGCTACACCTTC
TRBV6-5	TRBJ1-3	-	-	CASSSAGYFGTIYF	TGTGCCAGCAGTTCCGCAGGATACTTCGGCACCATATATTTT
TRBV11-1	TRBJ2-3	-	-	CASSFDRSTDTQYF	TGTGCCAGCAGCTTTGACAGAAGCACAGATACGCAGTATTTT
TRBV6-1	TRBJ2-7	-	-	CASSEALGSSYEQYF	TGTGCCAGCAGTGAAGCACTCGGGAGCTCCTACGAGCAGTACTTC
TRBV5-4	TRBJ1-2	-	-	CASSLSQGPYGYTF	TGTGCCAGCAGCTTGTCCCAGGGTCCCTATGGCTACACCTTC
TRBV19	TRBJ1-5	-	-	CASSMPQGIINQPQHF	TGTGCCAGTAGTATGCCGCAGGGAATAATAAATCAGCCCCAGCATTTT
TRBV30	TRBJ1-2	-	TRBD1	CAWSVRRGEGYTF	TGTGCCTGGAGTGTACGCAGGGGGGAGGGCTACACCTTC
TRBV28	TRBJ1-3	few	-	CATNAQGPRNTIYF	TGTGCCACCAACGCCCAGGGGCCGAGAAACACCATATATTTT
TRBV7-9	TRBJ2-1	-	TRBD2	CASSLNLAGISYNEQFF	TGTGCCAGCAGCTTAAACTTAGCGGGAATCTCCTACAATGAGCAGTTCTTC
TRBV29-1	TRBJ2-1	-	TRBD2	CSVDGGAYNEQFF	TGCAGCGTTGACGGGGGGGCTTACAATGAGCAGTTCTTC
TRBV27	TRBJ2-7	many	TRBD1	CASRPGQVVYEQYF	TGTGCCAGCAGACCGGGACAGGTTGTATACGAGCAGTACTTC
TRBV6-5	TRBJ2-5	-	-	CASSYSMAGGTETQYF	TGTGCCAGCAGTTACTCGATGGCAGGGGGGACAGAGACCCAGTACTTC
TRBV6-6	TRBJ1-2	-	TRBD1	CASSYRQGDGYTF	TGTGCCAGCAGTTACCGACAGGGGGATGGCTACACCTTC
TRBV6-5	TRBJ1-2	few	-	CASSPGDGTYGYTF	TGTGCCAGCAGCCCAGGGGACGGCACCTATGGCTACACCTTC
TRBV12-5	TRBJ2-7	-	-	CASGLEPGSTNYF	TGTGCTAGTGGTTTAGAACCGGGATCCACTAATTACTTC
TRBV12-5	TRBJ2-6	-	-	CASGLVEGGTGANVLTF	TGTGCTAGTGGTTTGGTAGAGGGGGGGACTGGGGCCAACGTCCTGACTTTC
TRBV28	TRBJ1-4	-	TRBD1	CGAQGAREKLFF	TGTGGTGCACAGGGGGCGAGAGAAAAACTGTTTTTT
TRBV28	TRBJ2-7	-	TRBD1	CASGTGSTEQYF	TGTGCCAGCGGGACAGGCTCCACCGAGCAGTACTTC
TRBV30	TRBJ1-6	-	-	CAWSVGGITRSPLHF	TGTGCCTGGAGTGTCGGGGGAATAACCCGTTCACCCCTCCACTTT
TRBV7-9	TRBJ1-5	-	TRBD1	CASTSDRDSQPQHF	TGTGCCAGCACCAGCGACAGGGACAGTCAGCCCCAGCATTTT
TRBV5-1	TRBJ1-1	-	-	CASSSQGHTEAFF	TGCGCCAGCAGCTCCCAGGGGCACACTGAAGCTTTCTTT
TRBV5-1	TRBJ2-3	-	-	CASILGSGSGTDTQYF	TGCGCCAGCATCCTTGGTTCGGGAAGCGGCACAGATACGCAGTATTTT
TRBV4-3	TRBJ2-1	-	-	CASSQDRDGDGPLVEQFF	TGCGCCAGCAGCCAAGATCGGGATGGCGATGGGCCCCTAGTCGAGCAGTTCTTC
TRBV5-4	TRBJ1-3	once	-	CASSLGGERAGNTIYF	TGTGCCAGCAGCTTGGGGGGGGAAAGAGCTGGAAACACCATATATTTT
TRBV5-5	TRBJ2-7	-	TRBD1	CASSGQGAYEQYF	TGTGCCAGCAGCGGGCAGGGGGCCTACGAGCAGTACTTC
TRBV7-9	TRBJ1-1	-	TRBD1	CASSSRDRGFVGAFF	TGTGCCAGCAGCTCCCGGGACAGGGGTTTCGTAGGAGCTTTCTTT
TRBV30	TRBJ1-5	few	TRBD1	CAWRETTGTGANQPQHF	TGTGCCTGGAGGGAAACTACCGGGACAGGGGCCAATCAGCCCCAGCATTTT